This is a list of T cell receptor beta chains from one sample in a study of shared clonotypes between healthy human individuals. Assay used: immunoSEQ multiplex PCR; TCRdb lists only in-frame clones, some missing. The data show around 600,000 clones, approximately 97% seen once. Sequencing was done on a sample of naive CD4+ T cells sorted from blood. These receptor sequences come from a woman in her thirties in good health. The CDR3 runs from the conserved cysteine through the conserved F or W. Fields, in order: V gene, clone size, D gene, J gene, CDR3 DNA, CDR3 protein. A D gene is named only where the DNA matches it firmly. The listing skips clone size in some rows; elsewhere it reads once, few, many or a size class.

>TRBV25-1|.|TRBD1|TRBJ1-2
TGTGCCAGCAGTGAATCTCCGGGACAGGACGTAAACTATGGCTACACCTTC
CASSESPGQDVNYGYTF
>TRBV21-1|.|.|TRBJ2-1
TGTGCCAGCAGTAGGACAGGGGAGGCCTACAATGAGCAGTTCTTC
CASSRTGEAYNEQFF
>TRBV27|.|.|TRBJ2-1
TGTGCCAGCAGTCCACTCAGGAGTACCTACAATGAGCAGTTCTTC
CASSPLRSTYNEQFF
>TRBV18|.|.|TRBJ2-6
TGTGCCAGCTCACCATTATCAGGTTCCTCTGGGGCCAACGTCCTGACTTTC
CASSPLSGSSGANVLTF
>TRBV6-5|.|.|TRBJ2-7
TGTGCCAGCAGTTTCACACCACCCCCGATAAGCTACGAGCAGTACTTC
CASSFTPPPISYEQYF
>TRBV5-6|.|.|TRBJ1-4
TGTGCCAGCAGCTTGAATAGGGAAAAACTGTTTTTT
CASSLNREKLFF
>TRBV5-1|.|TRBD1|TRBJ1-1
TGCGCCAGCAGCTTGCGACAGGGGGGTACTGAAGCTTTCTTT
CASSLRQGGTEAFF
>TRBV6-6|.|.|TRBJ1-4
TGTGCCAGCAGACCGAATGGAGAAAAACTGTTTTTT
CASRPNGEKLFF
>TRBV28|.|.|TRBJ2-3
TGTGCCAGCAGTTCCCCATCTTCGGCGCGCACAGATACGCAGTATTTT
CASSSPSSARTDTQYF
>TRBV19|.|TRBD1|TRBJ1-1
TGTGCCAGTAGTCAACAGGGGGCTTACACTGAAGCTTTCTTT
CASSQQGAYTEAFF
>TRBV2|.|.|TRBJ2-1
TGTGCCAGCAGCGCGGGATTCCCCTACAATGAGCAGTTCTTC
CASSAGFPYNEQFF
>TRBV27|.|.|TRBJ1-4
TGTGCCAGCAGCAGAAACGTGGACGCCTCTGGGAAGTACCGTGAAAAACTGTTTTTT
CASSRNVDASGKYREKLFF
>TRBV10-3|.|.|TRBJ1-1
TGTGCCATCAGTGGTACCGAAAATACGGCTTTCTTT
CAISGTENTAFF
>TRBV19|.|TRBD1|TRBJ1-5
TGTGCCAGTGGACAGGGAGACTATCAGCCCCAGCATTTT
CASGQGDYQPQHF
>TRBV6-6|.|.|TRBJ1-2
TGTGCCAGCAGTTATAATGACCCCGGGATGTTTGGCTACACCTTC
CASSYNDPGMFGYTF
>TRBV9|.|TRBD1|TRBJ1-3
TGTGCCAGCAGCATTCGGGACAGCTCTGGAAACACCATATATTTT
CASSIRDSSGNTIYF
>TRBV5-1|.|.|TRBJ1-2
TGCGCCAGCAGCTTGGAATCGCAGATTGGCTACACCTTC
CASSLESQIGYTF
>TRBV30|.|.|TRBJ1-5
TGTGCCTGGAGTGAGGGGTTCAATCAGCCCCAGCATTTT
CAWSEGFNQPQHF
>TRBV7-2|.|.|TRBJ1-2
TGTGCCAGCAGTCCCTGGGCGGGGGGGACTAACTATGGCTACACCTTC
CASSPWAGGTNYGYTF
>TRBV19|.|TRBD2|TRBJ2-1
TGTGCCAGTAGTCCCCAGAGCGGGAGAACCTACAATGAGCAGTTCTTC
CASSPQSGRTYNEQFF
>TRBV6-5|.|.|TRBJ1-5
TGTGCCAGCAGTTACTTAGGAGCCAATCAGCCCCAGCATTTT
CASSYLGANQPQHF
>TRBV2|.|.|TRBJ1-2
TGTGCCAGCAGGGGGGGAGCTAACTATGGCTACACCTTC
CASRGGANYGYTF
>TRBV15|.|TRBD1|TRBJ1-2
TGTGCCACCAGCAGAGATCTCGGACAGGCCTGGGGCTACACCTTC
CATSRDLGQAWGYTF
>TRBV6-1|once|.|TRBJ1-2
TGTGCCAGCAGTGTTACAGTGAACTATGGCTACACCTTC
CASSVTVNYGYTF
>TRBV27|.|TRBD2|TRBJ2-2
TGTGCCAGCGGGGAAGGACTAGGGAGCACCGGGGAGCTGTTTTTT
CASGEGLGSTGELFF
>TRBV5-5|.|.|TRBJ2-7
TGTGCCAGCAGCTTGGGCCCCCCAGGGGGGAACGAGCAGTACTTC
CASSLGPPGGNEQYF
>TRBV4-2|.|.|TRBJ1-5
TGTGCCAGCAGCCAGTCGGGCCCCCTTAATCAGCCCCAGCATTTT
CASSQSGPLNQPQHF
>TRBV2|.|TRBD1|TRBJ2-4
TGTGCCAGCAAGACAGGGGCCAAAAACATTCAGTACTTC
CASKTGAKNIQYF
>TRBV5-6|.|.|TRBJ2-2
TGTGCCAGCAGCTTTGGATTTACCGGGGAGCTGTTTTTT
CASSFGFTGELFF
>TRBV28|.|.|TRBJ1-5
TGTGCCAGCAGTGTGGGAGGGATATGGAGCAATCAGCCCCAGCATTTT
CASSVGGIWSNQPQHF
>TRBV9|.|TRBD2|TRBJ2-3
TGTGCCAGCAGCTACTTTAGCGGGAGTTCGGATACGCAGTATTTT
CASSYFSGSSDTQYF
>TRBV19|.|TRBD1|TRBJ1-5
TGTGCCAGTAGAACGGGACAGGCGGGCAATCAGCCCCAGCATTTT
CASRTGQAGNQPQHF
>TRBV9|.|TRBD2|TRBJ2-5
TGTGCCAGCGGGAGTAGCGGGAGGGCCCAAGAGACCCAGTACTTC
CASGSSGRAQETQYF
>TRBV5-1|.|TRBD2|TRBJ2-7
TGCGCCAGCAGCTTGGCTTCTCTAGCGGGAGATGACGAGCAGTACTTC
CASSLASLAGDDEQYF
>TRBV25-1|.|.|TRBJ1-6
TGTGCCAGCAGTGATGAGGGACCTTCACCCCTCCACTTT
CASSDEGPSPLHF
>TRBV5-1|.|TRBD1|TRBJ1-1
TGCGCCAGCAGCCACGGACAGGGAAGTTCTTCCACTGAAGCTTTCTTT
CASSHGQGSSSTEAFF
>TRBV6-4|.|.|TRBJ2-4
TGTGCCAGCAGATCCAGGCGGGCCAAAAACATTCAGTACTTC
CASRSRRAKNIQYF
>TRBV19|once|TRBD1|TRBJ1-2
TGTGCCAGTAGTCCCGACAGGGGGAAGGGTCACAACACCTTC
CASSPDRGKGHNTF
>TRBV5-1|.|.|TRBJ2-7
TGCGCCAGCAGCATCCCCCGGGACGGTTCTCCCCACGAGCAGTACTTC
CASSIPRDGSPHEQYF
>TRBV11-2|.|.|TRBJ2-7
TGTGCCAGCAGCTTAGACCGGGAGAATTGGCAGTACTTC
CASSLDRENWQYF
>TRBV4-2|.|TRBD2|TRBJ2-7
TGTGCCAGCAGCCAAGATATAGCGGGAGGGCCTCGCGAGCAGTACTTC
CASSQDIAGGPREQYF
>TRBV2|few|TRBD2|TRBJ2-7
TGTGCCAGCAGTGAAGGTAGCGGGTACGAGCAGTACTTC
CASSEGSGYEQYF
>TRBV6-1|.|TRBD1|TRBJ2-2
TGTGCCAGCAGGGACAGGGTCGGGGAGCTGTTTTTT
CASRDRVGELFF
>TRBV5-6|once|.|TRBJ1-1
TGTGCCAGCACCCGATGGTGGGTCGGGGACACTGAAGCTTTCTTT
CASTRWWVGDTEAFF
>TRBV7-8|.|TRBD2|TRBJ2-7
TGTGCCAGCAGCCCAACTAGCGGGAGCGCCTACGAGCAGTACTTC
CASSPTSGSAYEQYF
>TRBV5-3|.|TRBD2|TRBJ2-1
TGTGCCAGAAGGGAGCTAGCGGGGGACCTCTTAAGCTCCTACAATGAGCAGTTCTTC
CARRELAGDLLSSYNEQFF
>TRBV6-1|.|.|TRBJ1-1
TGTGCCAGCTCTCAAGGGTTGGACACTGAAGCTTTCTTT
CASSQGLDTEAFF
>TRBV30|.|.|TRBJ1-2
TGTGCCTGGACCACCGGGCCCTCTAACTATGGCTACACCTTC
CAWTTGPSNYGYTF
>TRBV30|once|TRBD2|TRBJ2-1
TGTGCCTTAATAAGGACTAGCGGGAGGGCCCACAATGAGCAGTTCTTC
CALIRTSGRAHNEQFF
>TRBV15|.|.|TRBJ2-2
TGTGCCACCAGCAGAGTGGGAGGACGGGGCACCGGGGAGCTGTTTTTT
CATSRVGGRGTGELFF
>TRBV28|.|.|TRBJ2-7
TGTGCCAGCCACGCCCGGGACCAGCGCAACGAGCAGTACTTC
CASHARDQRNEQYF
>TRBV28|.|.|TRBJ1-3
TGTGCCAGCAGCTTAGTTGGAGGGGGGCTCACATCTGGAAACACCATATATTTT
CASSLVGGGLTSGNTIYF
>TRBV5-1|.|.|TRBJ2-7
TGCGCCAGCAGCTTCGGAGGGGACTCCTACGAGCAGTACTTC
CASSFGGDSYEQYF
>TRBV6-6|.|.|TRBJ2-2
TGTGCCAGCAAGGAGGACAACCTCCACACCGGGGAGCTGTTTTTT
CASKEDNLHTGELFF
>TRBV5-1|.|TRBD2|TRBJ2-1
TGCGCCAGCAGCTTGTTGGGACTAGCGGAAAACAATGAGCAGTTCTTC
CASSLLGLAENNEQFF
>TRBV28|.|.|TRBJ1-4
TGTGCCAGCAAGAGCCAGACAGGAGCTAATGAAAAACTGTTTTTT
CASKSQTGANEKLFF
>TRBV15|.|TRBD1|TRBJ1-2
TGTGCCACCAGCAAGGGGGCGTTAGGCTACACCTTC
CATSKGALGYTF